Shown below are 32 T cell receptor beta chains from a single sample sequenced in a study of T cells in Graves' hyperthyroidism and ophthalmopathy. Regions amplified from RNA transcripts were the TCR beta CDR3 regions. TCR CDR3 regions were first amplified by RT-PCR with HTBI primers. MiXCR, applied by TCRdb to the multiplex PCR reads, yields one record per CDR3 protein. The sample contains over 650,000 distinct CDR3 sequences, about 45% of which appear only once. The material sequenced was peripheral blood or thyroid tissue (not recorded which). The receptor source for this set is an adult man with Graves' disease, either hyperthyroidism or ophthalmopathy (not recorded which).

To note about this clonotype: The junction and the germline gene differ at one end; a read error may be behind it. The chain recombines TRBV7-2 with TRBJ1-2; 8 nucleotides agree with TRBD1. The CDR3 consists of 11 residues. Looked up from germline, CDR1 is SGHTA and CDR2 is FQGNSA. The CDR3 protein is CASSSGTGFTF. CDR3 in DNA: TGTGCCAGCAGCTCCGGGACAGGCTTCACCTTC.

This clonotype has ten or more counts. The J gene is TRBJ1-2, the V gene TRBV15; weak D call: TRBD1 (5 bases). Germline CDR1 and CDR2: LNHNV and YYDKDF (reference sequence). The V end was cut by 4 bases, the J end by 8 bases, with 23 bases between. This CDR3 comprises 16 residues. The CDR3 loop is CATSNLGDSGVSGYTF. The CDR3 nucleotides read TGTGCCACCAGCAACCTGGGAGACAGCGGCGTAAGCGGCTACACCTTC. Combining the CDR3 with reference TRBV15 and TRBJ1-2 gives the whole variable domain DAMVIQNPRYQVTQFGKPVTLSCSQTLNHNVMYWYQQKSSQAPKLLFHYYDKDFNNEADTPDNFQSRRPNTSFCFLDIRSPGLGDTAMYLCATSNLGDSGVSGYTFGSGTRLTVV.

The genes are TRBV7-2 and TRBJ2-7; D possibly corresponds to TRBD1 (6 bases). V gave up 5 bases and J gave up 2 bases, with 19 bases separating them. The germline V gene has CDR1 SGHTA and CDR2 FQGNSA. The CDR3 runs to 16 residues. The CDR3 is CASSQDASGGTYEQYF. The CDR3 nucleotides read TGTGCCAGCAGCCAAGATGCTAGTGGGGGCACCTACGAGCAGTACTTC.

The J gene is TRBJ2-2, the V gene TRBV19; no clear D. The CDR3 is made up of 18 amino acids. The V and J ends lost 2 bases and 3 bases respectively, with 19 bases between them. CDR1 is LNHDA and CDR2 is SQIVND in the germline V gene (reference sequence). DNA for the CDR3: TGTGCCAGTAGTATAACGGCAGCATCTCCGCGACACACCGGGGAGCTGTTTTTT. Its protein product is CASSITAASPRHTGELFF.

This clonotype was seen at least ten times. This chain links TRBV10-3 with TRBJ1-2; a weak D match, TRBD1 (5 bases). CDR3 length equals 16 residues. Looked up from germline, CDR1 is ENHRY and CDR2 is SYGVKD. Trimming took 2 bases from V and 4 from J, leaving 17 bases between them. The CDR3 DNA is TGTGCCATCAGTGAGGAGGGGAACAGGATAACCTATGGCTACACCTTC. This encodes CAISEEGNRITYGYTF.

A remark on this clonotype: A single base separates this from a much larger clone, so it may be a read error. V usage is TRBV11-1 and J usage is TRBJ1-5; D not certain. V was trimmed by 6 bases and J by 3 bases, leaving 6 bases between them. Germline V CDR1 and CDR2: SGHAT, FQDESV (reference sequence). This CDR3 has 12 amino acids. The CDR3 sequence: CASRDFNQPQHF. The CDR3 region has the DNA TGTGCCAGCAGGGACTTCAATCAGCCCCAGCATTTT.

The chain links TRBV10-3 to TRBJ2-5; D is unclear. Germline assignment: CDR1 ENHRY and CDR2 SYGVKD. V was clipped by 10 bases and J by 2 bases, with 17 bases between them. CDR3 size: 14 residues. The CDR3 sequence: CASSYSNVQETQYF. The DNA for the CDR3 is TGTGCCAGCAGCTACTCGAACGTACAAGAGACCCAGTACTTC.

This clonotype was seen ten or more times. The chain combines TRBV10-3 with TRBJ1-2; D might be TRBD1 (5 bases). This CDR3 has 12 amino acids. V was trimmed by 0 bases and J by 6 bases, leaving 5 bases between them. CDR1 and CDR2 from the germline V gene are ENHRY and SYGVKD. CDR3 loop: CAISESGDGYTF. The DNA of the CDR3 is TGTGCCATCAGTGAGTCGGGGGATGGCTACACCTTC.

V usage is TRBV7-9 and J usage is TRBJ2-2; TRBD2 matches 7 bases. CDR3 length: 19 residues. The V segment lost 1 base and the J segment 1 base; nucleotides outside the gene matches: 12. Germline-derived CDR1 and CDR2 are SEHNR and FQNEAQ (reference sequence). For the CDR3, the DNA is TGTGCCAGCAGCTTAGTGGGGGGAGGCGGGGGACTGAACACCGGGGAGCTGTTTTTT. The encoded protein is CASSLVGGGGGLNTGELFF. Full variable domain (missing parts from reference TRBV7-9 and TRBJ2-2): DTGVSQNPRHKITKRGQNVTFRCDPISEHNRLYWYRQTLGQGPEFLTYFQNEAQLEKSRLLSDRFSAERPKGSFSTLEIQRTEQGDSAMYLCASSLVGGGGGLNTGELFFGEGSRLTVL.

The CDR3 region is CASSVEAGGDYEQYF. The CDR3 coding sequence is TGTGCCAGCAGCGTAGAAGCAGGTGGGGACTACGAGCAGTACTTC. The chain couples TRBV9 to TRBJ2-7; D unresolved. The V end was cut by 0 bases, the J end by 3 bases, with 13 bases between. This CDR3 comprises 15 residues. Germline loops: CDR1 SGDLS, CDR2 YYNGEE.

This clonotype showed up many times. V gene TRBV25-1 combines with J gene TRBJ2-3; D is unclear. Germline loops: CDR1 MGHDK, CDR2 SYGVNS. V dropped 5 bases and J dropped 5 bases, with 11 bases sitting between them. The CDR3 has 13 residues. The CDR3 loop is CASSWRSGDTQYF. The DNA for the CDR3 is TGTGCCAGCAGTTGGCGGAGTGGAGATACGCAGTATTTT.

This clonotype was found many times. The chain combines TRBV20-1 with TRBJ2-7; TRBD1 matches at 10 bases. The CDR3 has 14 residues. The V gene's germline CDR1 is DFQATT and CDR2 SNEGSKA (reference sequence). V gave up 1 base and J gave up 2 bases; unmatched junction bases: 2. This CDR3 reads CSARGDRGTYEQYF. The CDR3 DNA reads TGCAGTGCTAGAGGGGACAGGGGCACCTACGAGCAGTACTTC.

The table lists this clonotype with a few counts. Germline and junction disagree at one end, which may indicate a read error. This chain connects TRBV19 to TRBJ1-1; perhaps TRBD1 as D (6 bases). Germline CDR1 is LNHDA and CDR2 is SQIVND (reference sequence). This CDR3 comprises 14 residues. CDR3 sequence reads: CVSSLGDTNTEAFF. The CDR3 DNA follows: TGTGTCAGTAGTCTGGGGGACACGAACACTGAAGCTTTCTTT.

V gene TRBV2 combines with J gene TRBJ1-5; 8 bases align to TRBD1. Trimming cost V 7 bases and J 1 base; bases outside gene matches: 12. This CDR3 is built from 17 residues. From germline, CDR1 is SNHLY and CDR2 FYNNEI. The CDR3 DNA reads TGTGCCAGCACTCGCGTCACAGGGGGGAGAAGCAATCAGCCCCAGCATTTT. It yields the protein CASTRVTGGRSNQPQHF.

About this clonotype itself: Possible read error: a much larger clone is one base away. The rearrangement uses TRBV2 and TRBJ2-5; D uncertain. V was clipped by 6 bases and J by 5 bases, with 13 bases between them. Germline V lookup: CDR1 SNHLY, CDR2 FYNNEI. This CDR3 has 13 amino acids. The CDR3 sequence: CASRADRRETQYF. In nucleotides, the CDR3 is TGTGCCAGCAGAGCCGATCGGCGTGAGACCCAGTACTTC.

The genes are TRBV29-1 and TRBJ2-2, with a weak D call TRBD1 (6 bases). The length of the CDR3 is 12 residues. V gave up 5 bases and J gave up 8 bases, with 12 bases separating them. Germline assignment: CDR1 SQVTM and CDR2 ANQGSEA. For the CDR3, the DNA is TGCAGCGTTTCTACCGGACAGGGGGAGCTGTTTTTT. Its protein product is CSVSTGQGELFF.

A few counts support this clonotype. The rearrangement uses TRBV7-9 and TRBJ2-7; 11 bases line up with TRBD2. The CDR3 runs 15 residues. Looked up from germline, CDR1 is SEHNR and CDR2 is FQNEAQ (reference sequence). Germline trimming cut 6 bases from V and 1 base from J; bases unmatched to any gene: 5. The CDR3 sequence is CASRSGTSGSYEQYF. The DNA for the CDR3 is TGTGCCAGCAGGAGCGGGACTAGCGGATCCTACGAGCAGTACTTC.

This clonotype was counted a few times. V usage is TRBV20-1 and J usage is TRBJ1-3, with a possible D match to TRBD1 (6 bases). Germline V gene sequence: CDR1 DFQATT, CDR2 SNEGSKA (reference sequence). This CDR3 spans 14 amino acids. V was cut by 5 bases and J by 1 base, with 12 bases left in between. Written as DNA, the CDR3 is TGCAGTGCTGGACGAGGGACATCTGGAAACACCATATATTTT. It codes for CSAGRGTSGNTIYF.

About this clonotype itself: One junction end disagrees with the germline gene, perhaps due to a read error. The DNA of the CDR3 is TGTGCCAGCAGAGATCGGCAGGGGAGCAGTCAGCCCCAGCATTTT. Amino acids: CASRDRQGSSQPQHF. The chain uses TRBV2 and TRBJ1-5; D possibly corresponds to TRBD1 (6 bases). CDR1 and CDR2 from the germline V gene are SNHLY and FYNNEI. The CDR3 extends over 15 amino acids.

The chain carries TRBV10-2 and TRBJ1-6; 7 nucleotides match TRBD1. Per the germline V gene, CDR1 is WSHSY and CDR2 is SAAADI. The CDR3 has 14 amino acids. Trimming removed 6 bases from V and 3 bases from J; junction bases left unmatched: 2. The CDR3 sequence: CASRGDSYNSPLHF. In nucleotides, the CDR3 is TGCGCCAGCAGGGGGGACAGCTATAATTCACCCCTCCACTTT.

This rearrangement joins TRBV29-1 to TRBJ2-7, with D maybe TRBD2 (6 bases). The V end lost 2 bases, the J end lost 5 bases, and 16 bases lay between the germline ends. Germline V gene lookup returns CDR1 SQVTM and CDR2 ANQGSEA. The CDR3 is made up of 14 amino acids. CDR3 nucleotides: TGCAGCGTTGAATTCGTGGGAGGCGGCGACGAGCAGTACTTC. This encodes CSVEFVGGGDEQYF.

This clonotype was detected ten times or more. CDR3 loop: CSVGALAGETQYF. The CDR3, as DNA: TGCAGCGTTGGGGCTCTAGCGGGAGAGACCCAGTACTTC. The chain employs TRBV29-1 and TRBJ2-5; 8 bases fit TRBD2. The CDR3 extends over 13 amino acids. CDR1 is SQVTM and CDR2 is ANQGSEA in the germline V gene. The V segment lost 4 bases and the J segment 4 bases; nucleotides outside the gene matches: 5. The variable domain in full, completed from reference TRBV29-1 and TRBJ2-5, reads SAVISQKPSRDICQRGTSLTIQCQVDSQVTMMFWYRQQPGQSLTLIATANQGSEATYESGFVIDKFPISRPNLTFSTLTVSNMSPEDSSIYLCSVGALAGETQYFGPGTRLLVL.

This clonotype was detected many times. The chain employs TRBV7-3 and TRBJ1-6; D not resolved. The V end lost 4 bases, the J end lost 7 bases, and 8 bases lay between the germline ends. The CDR3 runs to 13 residues. Germline CDR1 SGHTA, CDR2 FQGTGA. CDR3 residues: CASSSNQNSPLHF. For the CDR3, the DNA is TGTGCCAGCAGCTCCAACCAGAATTCACCCCTCCACTTT.

The CDR3 loop reads CASRNSGRARETQYF. The DNA for the CDR3 is TGCGCCAGCAGGAATAGCGGGAGGGCCCGAGAGACCCAGTACTTC. This chain joins TRBV5-1 and TRBJ2-5, with TRBD2 matching 11 bases. Per germline, CDR1 SGHRS and CDR2 YFSETQ. The CDR3 sequence is 15 residues long. V lost 5 bases, J lost 4 bases, and 7 bases stayed unmatched.

This clonotype was counted only a few times. This rearrangement joins TRBV9 to TRBJ1-6; no clear D. Per the germline V gene, CDR1 is SGDLS and CDR2 is YYNGEE. The V gene lost 4 bases and the J gene lost 7 bases, with 12 bases spanning the gap. The CDR3 has 14 residues. CDR3 region: CASSQDLTNSPLHF. The CDR3 DNA reads as TGTGCCAGCAGCCAAGACCTCACGAATTCACCCCTCCACTTT.

This clonotype appeared once. V and J are TRBV29-1 and TRBJ1-1, with 12 nucleotides matching TRBD1. Unmatched junction bases numbered 12, after V lost 6 bases and J lost 4 bases. This CDR3 has 16 residues. From germline, CDR1 is SQVTM and CDR2 ANQGSEA. The CDR3, as DNA: TGCAGCGTCGCAACCGGGACAGGGGGCGCGGGCACTGAAGCTTTCTTT. Translation gives CSVATGTGGAGTEAFF.

The J gene is TRBJ2-7, the V gene TRBV3-1, with D tentatively TRBD1 or TRBD2 (5 bases each). Germline CDR1 reads LGHDT; CDR2 reads YNNKEL (reference sequence). V was shortened by 4 bases and J by 2 bases, with 9 bases between the two germline ends. This CDR3 contains 13 residues. CDR3 sequence: CASSRDVAYEQYF. For the CDR3, the DNA is TGTGCCAGCAGCCGGGACGTCGCCTACGAGCAGTACTTC.

This clonotype was recorded only once. This may be a read error, as it is one base from a much larger clone. The chain uses TRBV15 and TRBJ1-6; D unresolved. CDR1 is LNHNV and CDR2 is YYDKDF in the germline V gene (reference sequence). V was trimmed by 4 bases and J by 9 bases, leaving 10 bases between them. The CDR3 consists of 13 residues. The CDR3, as DNA: TGTGCCACCAGCATCTCGGACCCTTCACCCCTCCACTTT. This translates into CATSISDPSPLHF.

This clonotype was seen more than once but under ten times. CDR3 nucleotide sequence: TGTGCCAGCAGCCATCCTACACGTGGGGAAAAACTGTTTTTT. Residues: CASSHPTRGEKLFF. The J gene is TRBJ1-4, the V gene TRBV3-1; D is unresolved. V was trimmed by 3 bases and J by 8 bases, leaving 13 bases between them. CDR1 LGHDT and CDR2 YNNKEL come from the germline V gene (reference sequence). The CDR3 extends over 14 amino acids.

This chain uses TRBV10-1 with TRBJ2-5; D is ambiguous. V lost 4 bases and J 5 bases, leaving 11 bases between the germline ends. The CDR3 runs 13 residues. Per germline, CDR1 WNHNN and CDR2 SYGVQD (reference sequence). Here the CDR3 reads CASSVSGLETQYF. The CDR3 nucleotides are TGCGCCAGCAGTGTATCCGGTTTGGAGACCCAGTACTTC.

This clonotype was observed a handful of times. This sequence joins TRBV7-2 and TRBJ1-2, with a possible D match to TRBD1 (6 bases). CDR1 is SGHTA, CDR2 FQGNSA, per germline. V lost 5 bases and J lost 7, with 14 bases in between. This CDR3 is built from 13 residues. The CDR3, as DNA: TGTGCCAGCAGCCCTTCCCCAGGGGCTGGCTACACCTTC. This codes for CASSPSPGAGYTF.

This clonotype was found many times. This rearrangement joins TRBV24-1 to TRBJ2-6; D is unclear. V lost 2 bases and J lost 1, with 11 bases in between. This CDR3 has 17 residues. The V gene's germline CDR1 is KGHDR and CDR2 SFDVKD. The CDR3 is CATSDSHPVSGANVLTF. The CDR3 region has the DNA TGTGCCACCAGTGATTCCCATCCGGTTTCTGGGGCCAACGTCCTGACTTTC.